This record concerns one T cell receptor beta chain sequence. This sample stems from a study of blood T cell repertoires in COVID-19. Across the study: T cells, B-cell-depleted T cells, or PBMCs provided the cDNA or gDNA that served as material.

Original analysis: Amplifying reference gene primers gave estimates of nucleated cell counts. Assay: immunoSEQ multiplex PCR; the TCRdb copy retains only in-frame clones and omits some. From that table come the V and J calls and clone size; the DNA was used to work out D and trimming. This sample carries approximately 200,000 clones, approximately 81% of them seen once, and the ten largest clones take approximately 19%. The ends were cut back, 2 bases at V and 9 bases at J, with 8 bases in the middle. From germline, CDR1 is PRHDT and CDR2 FYEKMQ (reference sequence). There are 12 residues in the CDR3. Study members were between 18 and 89 years old and lived in approximately 25 US regions.

The gene calls are TRBV13 and TRBJ2-1; D gene ambiguous. The origin of this receptor is a man in his forties who had recovered from COVID-19. Sequencing was done on a sample of PBMCs or T cells enriched from blood (not recorded which). CDR3 DNA sequence: TGTGCCAGCAGCTTAATTACGGGTGAGCAGTTCTTC. This sequence encodes CASSLITGEQFF.